This TCR beta chain appears in the sequencing data of a study of technical replicates of blood from a handful of donors. Method: immunoSEQ multiplex PCR; TCRdb's copy keeps in-frame clones and lacks some. The sample lists tens of thousands of clones, 80% to 95% seen once, with 0.3% to 0.45% in the top ten. Trimming cost V 2 bases and J 0 bases, with 12 bases left between them. The germline gives CDR1 KGHSH, CDR2 LQKENI. CDR3 length equals 16 residues. The receptor was derived from a human donor in good health. Some clones in this sample may be carry-over from other donors' samples. The sequenced sample was T cells isolated from PBMCs. The J gene is TRBJ2-3, the V gene TRBV18; a weak D match, TRBD2 (6 bases). In DNA form, the CDR3 reads TGTGCCAGCTCACCAAGGGGAGGCCTAAGCACAGATACGCAGTATTTT. It encodes CASSPRGGLSTDTQYF.